The 8 T cell receptor beta chains below were found in one sample sequenced in a study of cytomegalovirus exposure and HLA in healthy donors. The PCR employed 60 Vbeta primers together with 13 Jbeta primers. Only in-frame clones appear in the TCRdb table, and some are missing; sequencing was by immunoSEQ multiplex PCR. The sample consists of around 150,000 clones, over 75% of them appearing once. Sequenced material: PBMCs. Receptors were obtained from a man in his thirties or forties in good health and CMV-seronegative.

The chain is built from TRBV5-4 and TRBJ2-7; 8 positions match TRBD1. Trimming removed 2 bases from V and 7 bases from J; junction bases left unmatched: 11. CDR3 length: 15 residues. In germline, CDR1 is SGHNT, CDR2 YYREEE (reference sequence). This chain's CDR3 is CASSLPETGVEEQYF. CDR3 DNA: TGTGCCAGCAGCTTACCCGAGACAGGGGTCGAAGAGCAGTACTTC.

The chain links TRBV7-2 to TRBJ2-2; D not resolved. The V and J ends lost 6 bases and 5 bases respectively, with 10 bases between them. This CDR3 comprises 13 residues. From germline, CDR1 is SGHTA and CDR2 FQGNSA. CDR3 coding DNA: TGTGCCAGCAGTCCGCACAAAACCGGGGAGCTGTTTTTT. Amino acid sequence: CASSPHKTGELFF.

The CDR3 coding sequence is TGTGCCAGCAGCTTAGAACAGGGGGGGGTCGCTTTCTTT. This translates into CASSLEQGGVAFF. The chain combines TRBV7-9 with TRBJ1-1, with 8 bases that match TRBD1. The CDR3 consists of 13 residues. V trimming: 1 base; J trimming: 11 bases; junction bases outside the gene matches: 6. Germline loops: CDR1 SEHNR, CDR2 FQNEAQ (reference sequence).

The V gene is TRBV28, the J gene TRBJ1-1; D not resolved. The CDR3 spans 13 residues. V lost 8 bases and J 4 bases, leaving 14 bases between the germline ends. Germline CDR1 MDHEN, CDR2 SYDVKM. CDR3 sequence (DNA): TGTGCCAGCGCCTTGGGTCGGGGCACTGAAGCTTTCTTT. This translates into CASALGRGTEAFF.

The chain joins TRBV14 to TRBJ1-1; no definite D call. The CDR3 spans 15 residues. Deletions cut 4 bases from V and 3 bases from J, with 15 bases between. Germline CDR1 reads SGHDN; CDR2 reads FVKESK. The CDR3 spells CASSPVRVVDTEAFF. Written as DNA, the CDR3 is TGTGCCAGCAGCCCGGTGAGGGTCGTGGACACTGAAGCTTTCTTT.

The chain joins TRBV4-2 to TRBJ2-1, with D possibly TRBD2 on 5 matching bases. The CDR3 runs 12 residues. V lost 0 bases and J lost 15, with 12 bases in between. CDR1 and CDR2 from the germline V gene are LGHNA and YNFKEQ. CDR3: CASSQDEDWPFF. CDR3 nucleotides: TGTGCCAGCAGCCAAGATGAGGACTGGCCGTTCTTC.

V and J are TRBV2 and TRBJ2-5, with 8 nucleotides matching TRBD1. The CDR3 length is 14 residues. Per germline, CDR1 SNHLY and CDR2 FYNNEI. After removal of 4 bases from V and 5 bases from J, the junction contained 6 bases not matched to a gene. CDR3 sequence: CASSGTGPKETQYF. CDR3 DNA: TGTGCCAGCAGTGGGACAGGGCCGAAGGAGACCCAGTACTTC.

The V gene is TRBV5-1, the J gene TRBJ2-5, with D maybe TRBD2 (7 bases). The CDR3 has 15 residues. From germline, CDR1 is SGHRS and CDR2 YFSETQ. V was trimmed by 3 bases and J by 4 bases, leaving 16 bases between them. The CDR3 here is CASSSLVGGRETQYF. The CDR3 DNA reads TGCGCCAGCAGCTCCCTCGTCGGGGGGCGAGAGACCCAGTACTTC.